This TCR beta chain was documented in a study of lymphopenia after photon versus proton radiotherapy. Profiled with immunoSEQ multiplex PCR; TCRdb holds only in-frame clones, not every one. Among approximately 45,000 clones listed, 85% were seen once. Germline lookup yields CDR1 SGHVS and CDR2 FQNEAQ. Trimming took 5 bases from V and 8 from J, leaving 12 bases between them. The CDR3 is 12 residues long. This chain connects TRBV7-8 to TRBJ1-1; possibly TRBD1 for D (6 bases). The input for sequencing was peripheral blood, taken from a patient treated with photon-based radiotherapy. This TCR was recovered from a man between 35 and 55 years old with gastric cancer. The CDR3 sequence: CASSRGTTEAFF. The CDR3 DNA follows: TGTGCCAGCAGCCGCGGGACAACGGAAGCTTTCTTT.